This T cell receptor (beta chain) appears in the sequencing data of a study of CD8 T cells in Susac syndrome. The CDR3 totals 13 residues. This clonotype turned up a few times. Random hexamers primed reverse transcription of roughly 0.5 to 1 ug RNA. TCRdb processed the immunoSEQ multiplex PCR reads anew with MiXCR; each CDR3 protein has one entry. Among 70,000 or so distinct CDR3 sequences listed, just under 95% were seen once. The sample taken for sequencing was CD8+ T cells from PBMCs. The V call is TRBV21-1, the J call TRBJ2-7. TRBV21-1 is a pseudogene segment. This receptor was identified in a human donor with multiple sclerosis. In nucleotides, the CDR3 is TGTGCCAGCAGCAAAGAGAGGTCTTCCGAGCAGTACTTC. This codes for CASSKERSSEQYF.